One sample yielded the 29 T cell receptor beta chains listed below, sequenced in a study of cytomegalovirus exposure and HLA in healthy donors (TCRdb year 2017). The protocol used for the library was the immunoSEQ multiplex PCR assay. TCRdb re-hosts the immuneACCESS table, in-frame sequences only. Its copies lack some clones; in the studies checked, an unresolved V gene accounts for under half of them, and the cause for the rest is not known. Here the sample has 200,000 to 250,000 clones; 70% to 90% occur a single time. The top ten hold 2.5% to 3.5% of the sample. Sequenced input: PBMCs. These receptors came from a woman younger than 35 in good health and CMV-seronegative.

The gene calls are TRBV2 and TRBJ1-2; 10 nucleotides agree with TRBD1. Per the germline V gene, CDR1 is SNHLY and CDR2 is FYNNEI. The CDR3 runs to 14 residues. V shed 4 bases, J shed 10 bases, and the junction held 9 bases outside the gene matches. The CDR3 sequence is CASSADRGQGDYTF. CDR3 DNA: TGTGCCAGCAGTGCTGACAGGGGGCAGGGCGACTACACCTTC.

The rearrangement joins TRBV5-1 to TRBJ1-2, with 7 positions matching TRBD1. The CDR3 consists of 15 residues. V lost 4 bases and J lost 2; bases outside the gene matches: 8. Looked up from germline, CDR1 is SGHRS and CDR2 is YFSETQ. CDR3 in DNA: TGCGCCAGCAGCAAACAGGGGAGGCTGAACTATGGCTACACCTTC. It specifies CASSKQGRLNYGYTF.

This chain links TRBV9 with TRBJ2-3, with 11 nucleotides matching TRBD2. The CDR3 is 16 residues long. V gave up 4 bases and J gave up 2 bases; unmatched junction bases: 6. The germline V gene has CDR1 SGDLS and CDR2 YYNGEE. The CDR3 nucleotides read TGTGCCAGCAGCTCCGGGACTAGCGGACTCACAGATACGCAGTATTTT. Translating it yields CASSSGTSGLTDTQYF.

This clone appeared once. The chain is built from TRBV7-2 and TRBJ2-7, with 11 bases identical to TRBD2. The CDR3 totals 14 residues. Germline CDR1 and CDR2: SGHTA and FQGNSA. J gave up 2 bases and V 6 bases, and 3 bases lay outside the gene matches. In DNA, the CDR3 is TGTGCCAGCAGTGATAGCGGGAGGGCCTACGAGCAGTACTTC. It specifies CASSDSGRAYEQYF.

The chain uses TRBV6-1 and TRBJ1-1; possible D gene TRBD1, 6 bases. In germline, CDR1 is MNHNS, CDR2 SASEGT. This CDR3 region has 14 residues. The V end was cut by 6 bases, the J end by 3 bases, with 14 bases between. CDR3 in DNA: TGTGCCAGCAGGGATACAGGGATCCACACTGAAGCTTTCTTT. Amino acid sequence: CASRDTGIHTEAFF.

The V call is TRBV9, the J call TRBJ2-3; 8 positions agree with TRBD1. From germline, CDR1 is SGDLS and CDR2 YYNGEE. This CDR3 is 14 amino acids long. Germline trimming cut 3 bases from V and 4 bases from J; bases unmatched to any gene: 4. CDR3 nucleotide sequence: TGTGCCAGCAGCGGGGCAGGGGGCGCAGATACGCAGTATTTT. It specifies CASSGAGGADTQYF.

CDR3 loop: CASSSRGGRGGGYEQYF. CDR3 sequence (DNA): TGTGCCAGCAGCTCTAGAGGCGGGAGGGGCGGAGGATACGAGCAGTACTTC. The chain recombines TRBV7-9 with TRBJ2-7, with TRBD2 matching 9 bases. Germline CDR1 SEHNR, CDR2 FQNEAQ (reference sequence). The CDR3 spans 17 residues. The J segment lost 4 bases and the V segment lost 4 bases, leaving 14 bases of the junction unmatched.

CDR3 sequence: CSVVQTDTQYF. The CDR3 coding sequence is TGCAGCGTTGTCCAGACAGATACGCAGTATTTT. This chain connects TRBV29-1 to TRBJ2-3; no reliable D call. Trimming removed 4 bases at V and 3 bases at J, with 5 bases between. CDR3 size: 11 residues. CDR1 is SQVTM, CDR2 ANQGSEA, per germline.

The CDR3 DNA reads as TGTGCCAGTAGTACCCGGACAGGGCTTTATGGCTACACCTTC. Translation gives CASSTRTGLYGYTF. The V gene is TRBV19, the J gene TRBJ1-2; 8 bases match TRBD1. The germline V gene has CDR1 LNHDA and CDR2 SQIVND (reference sequence). This CDR3 spans 14 amino acids. V lost 4 bases, J lost 5 bases, and 6 bases stayed unmatched. Supplemented by reference TRBV19 and TRBJ1-2, the full variable domain reads DGGITQSPKYLFRKEGQNVTLSCEQNLNHDAMYWYRQDPGQGLRLIYYSQIVNDFQKGDIAEGYSVSREKKESFPLTVTSAQKNPTAFYLCASSTRTGLYGYTFGSGTRLTVV.

The gene calls are TRBV27 and TRBJ2-7, with 8 bases matching TRBD1. Per germline, CDR1 MNHEY and CDR2 SMNVEV (reference sequence). With V trimmed by 5 bases and J by 2 bases, 8 bases remained unmatched. The length of the CDR3 is 15 residues. Written as DNA, the CDR3 is TGTGCCAGCAGTCCGGGGACAGGCTTGCCCTACGAGCAGTACTTC. Protein: CASSPGTGLPYEQYF.

In its sample, this clone was seen once. The rearrangement joins TRBV11-2 to TRBJ2-4; D gene unclear. The CDR3 has 15 amino acids. Trimming cost V 2 bases and J 9 bases, with 17 bases left between them. The germline V gene encodes CDR1 SGHAT and CDR2 FQNNGV. CDR3 nucleotide sequence: TGTGCCAGCAGCTTAAGTTCGGTGTTTAGAGGCATTCAGTACTTC. Its translation: CASSLSSVFRGIQYF.

The chain links TRBV7-3 to TRBJ2-2; 7 nucleotides align to TRBD2. CDR3 length equals 15 residues. Germline CDR1 reads SGHTA; CDR2 reads FQGTGA. The V segment lost 2 bases and the J segment 5 bases; nucleotides outside the gene matches: 5. The CDR3 region has the DNA TGTGCCAGCAGCTTAGGGACTACGGTGACCGGGGAGCTGTTTTTT. Its translation: CASSLGTTVTGELFF.

V is TRBV30 and J is TRBJ1-5; no firm D call. Trimming removed 0 bases at V and 4 bases at J, with 7 bases between. The CDR3 is made up of 13 amino acids. Germline V gives CDR1 GTSNPN, CDR2 SVGIG (reference sequence). The CDR3 sequence is CAWSVGANQPQHF. The CDR3 region has the DNA TGTGCCTGGAGTGTGGGCGCAAATCAGCCCCAGCATTTT. The full variable domain, in which reference TRBV30 and TRBJ1-5 provide the parts outside the CDR3, is SQTIHQWPATLVQPVGSPLSLECTVEGTSNPNLYWYRQAAGRGLQLLFYSVGIGQISSEVPQNLSASRPQDRQFILSSKKLLLSDSGFYLCAWSVGANQPQHFGDGTRLSIL.

This chain connects TRBV5-4 to TRBJ1-1, with TRBD1 identical over 7 bases. The CDR3 is 13 amino acids. Germline lookup yields CDR1 SGHNT and CDR2 YYREEE (reference sequence). V shed 4 bases and J 3 bases; nucleotides not matched to a gene: 3. In DNA, the CDR3 is TGTGCCAGCAGCCTAACAGGGGACACTGAAGCTTTCTTT. Translating gives CASSLTGDTEAFF. Variable domain in full (rest from reference TRBV5-4 and TRBJ1-1): ETGVTQSPTHLIKTRGQQVTLRCSSQSGHNTVSWYQQALGQGPQFIFQYYREEENGRGNFPPRFSGLQFPNYSSELNVNALELDDSALYLCASSLTGDTEAFFGQGTRLTVV.

The chain joins TRBV7-9 to TRBJ1-5; unclear D gene. Trimming removed 3 bases at V and 6 bases at J, with 9 bases between. This CDR3 region has 13 residues. Germline V gives CDR1 SEHNR, CDR2 FQNEAQ (reference sequence). CDR3 nucleotides: TGTGCCAGCAGCTTCGGGGAGTTTCAGCCCCAGCATTTT. Translated, it gives CASSFGEFQPQHF.

The rearrangement links TRBV11-3 to TRBJ1-4; D perhaps matches TRBD1 (6 bases). The V gene lost 10 bases and the J gene lost 8 bases, with 14 bases spanning the gap. Germline assignment: CDR1 SGHNT and CDR2 YENEEA. The CDR3 is made up of 12 amino acids. In nucleotides, the CDR3 is TGTGCCATTTACAGGGATGGCGAAAAACTGTTTTTT. Translation gives CAIYRDGEKLFF.

This chain uses TRBV6-1 with TRBJ1-2; tentatively, D is TRBD1 (5 bases). Germline lookup yields CDR1 MNHNS and CDR2 SASEGT. This CDR3 contains 15 residues. The V gene lost 1 base and the J gene lost 2 bases, with 11 bases spanning the gap. The CDR3 coding sequence is TGTGCCAGCAGTGAAGTGACAGTCGCGAACTATGGCTACACCTTC. It specifies CASSEVTVANYGYTF.

The CDR3 DNA sequence: TGTGCCAGCAGCGTACGACAGTTTAACGTGCGAAAACTGTTTTTT. This gives the protein CASSVRQFNVRKLFF. The V call is TRBV9, the J call TRBJ1-4, with a tentative D call TRBD1 (5 bases). The V gene lost 1 base and the J gene lost 10 bases, with 17 bases spanning the gap. The V gene's germline CDR1 is SGDLS and CDR2 YYNGEE. This CDR3 spans 15 amino acids.

This chain uses TRBV28 with TRBJ2-7; 9 bases fit TRBD1. The germline gives CDR1 MDHEN, CDR2 SYDVKM. V shed 3 bases, J shed 3 bases, and the junction held 9 bases outside the gene matches. CDR3 length: 16 residues. The CDR3 reads CASSFGLTGGLYEQYF. The CDR3 DNA is TGTGCCAGCAGTTTTGGCCTGACAGGGGGGCTCTACGAGCAGTACTTC.

The V call is TRBV28, the J call TRBJ2-1; TRBD1 matches 8 bases. Germline CDR1 reads MDHEN; CDR2 reads SYDVKM. V shed 7 bases, J shed 6 bases, and the junction held 8 bases outside the gene matches. The CDR3 sequence is 14 residues long. CDR3 loop: CASTETGAVNEQFF. Here the CDR3 DNA reads TGTGCCAGCACCGAGACAGGGGCCGTCAATGAGCAGTTCTTC.

This rearrangement joins TRBV2 to TRBJ2-7; the D gene is possibly TRBD2 (5 bases). Trimming stripped 1 base from V and 0 bases from J, with 7 bases between. CDR3 length: 14 residues. The germline V gene has CDR1 SNHLY and CDR2 FYNNEI. CDR3 sequence: CASSEGLFSYEQYF. CDR3 in DNA: TGTGCCAGCAGTGAAGGACTATTCTCCTACGAGCAGTACTTC.

The rearrangement joins TRBV28 to TRBJ2-1, with D perhaps matching TRBD2 (6 bases). The CDR3 spans 14 residues. V was cut by 7 bases and J by 7 bases, with 17 bases left in between. Germline V gives CDR1 MDHEN, CDR2 SYDVKM. The CDR3 is CASTAGRNRNEQFF. The DNA of the CDR3 is TGTGCCAGCACGGCGGGACGAAATCGGAATGAGCAGTTCTTC.

The chain carries TRBV6-6 and TRBJ1-1, with 11 bases that match TRBD1. This CDR3 is built from 12 residues. In germline, CDR1 is MNHNY, CDR2 SVGAGI (reference sequence). V lost 7 bases, J lost 10 bases, and 5 bases stayed unmatched. The CDR3 loop reads CASTSGTGGAFF. CDR3 in DNA: TGTGCCAGCACCTCCGGGACAGGGGGAGCTTTCTTT.

The rearrangement joins TRBV9 to TRBJ2-1; possible D gene TRBD2, 5 bases. The CDR3 contains 17 residues. Trimming took 6 bases from V and 0 from J, leaving 19 bases between them. CDR1 and CDR2 from the germline V gene are SGDLS and YYNGEE. The DNA of the CDR3 is TGTGCCAGCACCCTCCACTCGGGGATAAGCTCCTACAATGAGCAGTTCTTC. It is translated as CASTLHSGISSYNEQFF.

The chain's CDR3 is CASWGGGRETQYF. In DNA form, the CDR3 reads TGTGCCAGCTGGGGAGGAGGGCGAGAGACCCAGTACTTC. The chain has TRBV2 and TRBJ2-5; D might be TRBD2 (6 bases). Germline CDR1 and CDR2: SNHLY and FYNNEI. This CDR3 has 13 amino acids. The ends were cut back, 8 bases at V and 4 bases at J, with 14 bases in the middle.

This clone was observed once. CDR3 amino acids: CASGGQLNTEAFF. As DNA, the CDR3 is TGTGCCAGCGGGGGACAGCTGAACACTGAAGCTTTCTTT. This chain uses TRBV9 with TRBJ1-1; 7 bases line up with TRBD1. Germline V CDR1 and CDR2: SGDLS, YYNGEE. The CDR3 is 13 residues long. With 7 bases clipped from V and 0 bases from J, the junction kept 3 bases outside the gene matches.

This clone has only one observation. The gene calls are TRBV27 and TRBJ1-2; 11 nucleotides line up with TRBD1. Trimming took 6 bases from V and 1 from J; bases not matched to a gene: 7. Germline CDR1 MNHEY, CDR2 SMNVEV (reference sequence). The CDR3 is 16 residues long. CDR3 bases: TGTGCCAGCAGACAAGGGACAGGGGGGAGTAACTATGGCTACACCTTC. The encoded protein is CASRQGTGGSNYGYTF.

This clone appeared a single time. The chain carries TRBV6-1 and TRBJ1-1, with D hard to call. Germline values: CDR1 MNHNS, CDR2 SASEGT. Trimming stripped 3 bases from V and 1 base from J, with 6 bases between. The CDR3 covers 13 residues. CDR3 region: CASSEKRNTEAFF. DNA of the CDR3: TGTGCCAGCAGTGAGAAGCGGAACACTGAAGCTTTCTTT.

The chain couples TRBV6-1 to TRBJ1-1, with D possibly matching TRBD1 (5 bases). V lost 2 bases, J lost 1 base, and 11 bases lay in between. In germline, CDR1 is MNHNS, CDR2 SASEGT. CDR3 length equals 15 residues. CDR3 DNA sequence: TGTGCCAGCAGTGAATTGGGGGGAGGGAACACTGAAGCTTTCTTT. Translated, it gives CASSELGGGNTEAFF.